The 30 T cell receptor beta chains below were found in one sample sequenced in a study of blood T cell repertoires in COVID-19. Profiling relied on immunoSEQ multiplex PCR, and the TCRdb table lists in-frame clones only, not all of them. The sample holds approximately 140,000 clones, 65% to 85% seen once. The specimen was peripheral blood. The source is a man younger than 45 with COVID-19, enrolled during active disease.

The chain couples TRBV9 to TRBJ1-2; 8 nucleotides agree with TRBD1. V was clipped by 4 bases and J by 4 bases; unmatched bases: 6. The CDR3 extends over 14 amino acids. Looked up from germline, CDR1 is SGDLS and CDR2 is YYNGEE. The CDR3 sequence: CASSPTGGPYGYTF. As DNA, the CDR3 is TGTGCCAGCAGCCCCACAGGGGGTCCCTATGGCTACACCTTC.

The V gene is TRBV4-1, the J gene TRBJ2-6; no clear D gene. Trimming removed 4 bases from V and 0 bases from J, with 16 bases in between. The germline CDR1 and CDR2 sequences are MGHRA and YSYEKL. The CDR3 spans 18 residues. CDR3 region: CASSPRGSPSSGANVLTF. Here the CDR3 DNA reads TGCGCCAGCAGCCCTCGCGGCTCTCCAAGCTCTGGGGCCAACGTCCTGACTTTC.

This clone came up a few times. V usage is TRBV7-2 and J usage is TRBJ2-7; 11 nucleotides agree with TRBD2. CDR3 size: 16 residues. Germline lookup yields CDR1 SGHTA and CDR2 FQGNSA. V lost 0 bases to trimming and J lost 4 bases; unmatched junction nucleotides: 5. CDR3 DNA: TGTGCCAGCAGCTTAGCCAGTACTAGCGGGAGATACGAGCAGTACTTC. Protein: CASSLASTSGRYEQYF.

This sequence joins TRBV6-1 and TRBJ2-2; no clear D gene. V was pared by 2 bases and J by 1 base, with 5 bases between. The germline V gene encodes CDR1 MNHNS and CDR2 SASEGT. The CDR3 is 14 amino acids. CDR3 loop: CASSENRNTGELFF. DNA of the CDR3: TGTGCCAGCAGTGAAAACAGGAACACCGGGGAGCTGTTTTTT.

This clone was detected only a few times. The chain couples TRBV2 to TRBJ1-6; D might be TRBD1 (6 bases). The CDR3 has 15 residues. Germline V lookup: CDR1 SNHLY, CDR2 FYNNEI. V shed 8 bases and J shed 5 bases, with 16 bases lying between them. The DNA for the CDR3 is TGTGCCAGCGGGACAATGGGGCAGGATAATTCACCCCTCCACTTT. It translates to CASGTMGQDNSPLHF.

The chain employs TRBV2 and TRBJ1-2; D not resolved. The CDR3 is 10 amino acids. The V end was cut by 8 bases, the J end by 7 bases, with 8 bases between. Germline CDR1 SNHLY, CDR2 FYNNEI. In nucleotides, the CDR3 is TGTGCCAGCCAGCGGGTTGGCTACACCTTC. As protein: CASQRVGYTF.

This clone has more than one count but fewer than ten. This chain's CDR3 is CASSASGRAGETQYF. In DNA form, the CDR3 reads TGTGCCAGCAGCGCTAGCGGGAGGGCCGGAGAGACCCAGTACTTC. The chain is built from TRBV9 and TRBJ2-5; 12 bases are shared with TRBD2. V was pared by 3 bases and J by 4 bases, with 4 bases of the junction left unmatched. Germline CDR1 is SGDLS and CDR2 is YYNGEE. This CDR3 is 15 amino acids long.

As DNA, the CDR3 is TGTGCCACCAGTGACCGAAGCCTAGCGGGAGGGCGGGAGACCCAGTACTTC. Its protein product is CATSDRSLAGGRETQYF. V gene TRBV24-1 combines with J gene TRBJ2-5, with 12 bases aligning to TRBD2. Germline trimming cut 4 bases from V and 5 bases from J; bases unmatched to any gene: 10. The CDR3 has 17 amino acids. Per the germline V gene, CDR1 is KGHDR and CDR2 is SFDVKD.

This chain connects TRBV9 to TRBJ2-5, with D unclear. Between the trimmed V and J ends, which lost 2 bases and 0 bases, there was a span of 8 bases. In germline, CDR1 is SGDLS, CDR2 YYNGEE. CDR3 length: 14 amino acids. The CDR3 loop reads CASSVEQYQETQYF. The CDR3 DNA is TGTGCCAGCAGCGTGGAACAGTACCAAGAGACCCAGTACTTC.

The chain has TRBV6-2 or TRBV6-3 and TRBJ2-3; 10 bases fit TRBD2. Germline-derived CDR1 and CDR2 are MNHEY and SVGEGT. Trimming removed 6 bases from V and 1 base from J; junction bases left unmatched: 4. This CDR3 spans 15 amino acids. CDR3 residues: CASSLGTSGTDTQYF. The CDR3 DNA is TGTGCCAGCAGCCTCGGGACTAGCGGCACAGATACGCAGTATTTT.

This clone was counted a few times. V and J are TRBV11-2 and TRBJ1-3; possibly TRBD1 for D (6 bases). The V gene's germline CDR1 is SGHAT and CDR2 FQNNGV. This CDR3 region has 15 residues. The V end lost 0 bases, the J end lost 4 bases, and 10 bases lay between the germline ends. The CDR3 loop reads CASSLDLTGGNTIYF. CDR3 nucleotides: TGTGCCAGCAGCTTAGATTTGACAGGAGGAAACACCATATATTTT.

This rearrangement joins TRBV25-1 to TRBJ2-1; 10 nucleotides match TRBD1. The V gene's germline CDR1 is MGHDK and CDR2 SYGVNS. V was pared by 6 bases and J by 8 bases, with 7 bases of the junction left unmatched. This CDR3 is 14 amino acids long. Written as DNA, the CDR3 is TGTGCCAGCAGATGGACAGGGGGGACGGATGAGCAGTTCTTC. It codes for CASRWTGGTDEQFF.

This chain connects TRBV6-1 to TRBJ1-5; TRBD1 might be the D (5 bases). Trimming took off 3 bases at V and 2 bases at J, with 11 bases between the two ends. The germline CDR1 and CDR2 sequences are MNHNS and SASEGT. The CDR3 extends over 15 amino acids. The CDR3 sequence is CASSDSKGGNQPQHF. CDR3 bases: TGTGCCAGCAGTGATTCGAAAGGGGGCAATCAGCCCCAGCATTTT.

The CDR3, as DNA: TGTGCCAGCAGTGAAACTAGTGTGGGGGAGCTGTTTTTT. Its protein is CASSETSVGELFF. The chain has TRBV25-1 and TRBJ2-2, with D possibly being TRBD2 (5 bases). The CDR3 is 13 residues long. V lost 2 bases and J 8 bases, leaving 9 bases between the germline ends. In germline, CDR1 is MGHDK, CDR2 SYGVNS.

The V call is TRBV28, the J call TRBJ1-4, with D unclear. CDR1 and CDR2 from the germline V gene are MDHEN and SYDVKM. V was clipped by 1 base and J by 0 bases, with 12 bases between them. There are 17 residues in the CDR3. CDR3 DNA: TGTGCCAGCAGTTTATTACAACCGTTTGCAACTAATGAAAAACTGTTTTTT. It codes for CASSLLQPFATNEKLFF.

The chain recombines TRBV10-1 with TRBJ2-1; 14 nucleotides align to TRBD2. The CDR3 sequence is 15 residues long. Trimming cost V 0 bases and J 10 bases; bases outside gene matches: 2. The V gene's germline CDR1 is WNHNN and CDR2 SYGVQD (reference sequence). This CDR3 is CASSESTSGREEQFF. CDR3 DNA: TGCGCCAGCAGTGAGTCGACTAGCGGGAGGGAAGAGCAGTTCTTC.

The CDR3 sequence is CASSFGVNQPQHF. CDR3 nucleotides: TGTGCCAGCAGCTTCGGGGTTAATCAGCCCCAGCATTTT. The chain carries TRBV9 and TRBJ1-5; D remains unclear. Between the trimmed V and J ends, which lost 4 bases and 4 bases, there was a span of 9 bases. CDR1 is SGDLS, CDR2 YYNGEE, per germline. The CDR3 totals 13 residues.

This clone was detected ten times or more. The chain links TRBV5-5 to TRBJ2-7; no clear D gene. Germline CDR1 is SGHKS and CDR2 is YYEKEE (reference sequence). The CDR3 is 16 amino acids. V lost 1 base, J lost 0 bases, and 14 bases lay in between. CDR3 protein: CASSLQHAETSYEQYF. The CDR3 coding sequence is TGTGCCAGCAGCTTGCAACACGCTGAAACCTCCTACGAGCAGTACTTC.

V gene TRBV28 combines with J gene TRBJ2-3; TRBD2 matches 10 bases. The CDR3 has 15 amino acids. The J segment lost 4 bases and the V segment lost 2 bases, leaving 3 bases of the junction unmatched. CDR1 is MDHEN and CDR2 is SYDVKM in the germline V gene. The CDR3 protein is CASSLRLAGADTQYF. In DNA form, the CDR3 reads TGTGCCAGCAGTTTACGGCTAGCGGGAGCAGATACGCAGTATTTT.

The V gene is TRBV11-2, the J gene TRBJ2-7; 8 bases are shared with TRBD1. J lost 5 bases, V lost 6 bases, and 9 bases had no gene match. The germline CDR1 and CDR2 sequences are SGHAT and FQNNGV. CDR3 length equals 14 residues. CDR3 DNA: TGTGCCAGCAGGGAAGCGGACAGGGTACACGAGCAGTACTTC. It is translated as CASREADRVHEQYF.

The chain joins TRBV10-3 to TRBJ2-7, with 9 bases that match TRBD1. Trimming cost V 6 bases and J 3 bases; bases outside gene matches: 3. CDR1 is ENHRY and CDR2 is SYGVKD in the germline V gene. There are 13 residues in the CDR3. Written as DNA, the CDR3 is TGTGCCATCAGCCGGGACAGGGACTACGAGCAGTACTTC. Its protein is CAISRDRDYEQYF.

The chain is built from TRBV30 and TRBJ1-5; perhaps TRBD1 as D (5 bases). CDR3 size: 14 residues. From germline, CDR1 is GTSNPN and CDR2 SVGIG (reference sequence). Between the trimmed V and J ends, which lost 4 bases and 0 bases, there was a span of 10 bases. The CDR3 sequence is CAWTSQGSNQPQHF. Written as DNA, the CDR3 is TGTGCCTGGACGTCCCAGGGTAGCAATCAGCCCCAGCATTTT.

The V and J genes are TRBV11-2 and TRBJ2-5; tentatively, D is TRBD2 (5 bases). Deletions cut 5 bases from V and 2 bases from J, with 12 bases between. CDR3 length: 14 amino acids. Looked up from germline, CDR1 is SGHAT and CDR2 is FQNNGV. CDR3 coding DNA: TGTGCCAGCAGCCCCTTAACGGGACAAGAGACCCAGTACTTC. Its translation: CASSPLTGQETQYF.

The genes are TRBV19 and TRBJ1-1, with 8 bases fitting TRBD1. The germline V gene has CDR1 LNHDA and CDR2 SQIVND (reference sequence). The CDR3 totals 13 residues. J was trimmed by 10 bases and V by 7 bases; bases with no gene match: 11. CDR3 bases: TGTGCCAGTACCTCGCTAGACAGGGGAAGAGCTTTCTTT. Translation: CASTSLDRGRAFF. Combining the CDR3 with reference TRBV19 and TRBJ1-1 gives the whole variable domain DGGITQSPKYLFRKEGQNVTLSCEQNLNHDAMYWYRQDPGQGLRLIYYSQIVNDFQKGDIAEGYSVSREKKESFPLTVTSAQKNPTAFYLCASTSLDRGRAFFGQGTRLTVV.

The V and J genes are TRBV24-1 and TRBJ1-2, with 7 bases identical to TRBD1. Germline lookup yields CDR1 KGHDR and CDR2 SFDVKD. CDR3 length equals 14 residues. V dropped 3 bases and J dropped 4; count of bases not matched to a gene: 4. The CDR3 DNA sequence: TGTGCCACCAGTGATAAAAGGGACAGCTATGGCTACACCTTC. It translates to CATSDKRDSYGYTF.

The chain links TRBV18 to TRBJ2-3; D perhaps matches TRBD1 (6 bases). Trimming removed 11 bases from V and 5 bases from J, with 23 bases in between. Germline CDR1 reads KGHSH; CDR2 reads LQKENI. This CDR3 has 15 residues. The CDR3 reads CASDGDTHPGDTQYF. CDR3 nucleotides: TGTGCCTCCGACGGGGACACACACCCGGGAGATACGCAGTATTTT. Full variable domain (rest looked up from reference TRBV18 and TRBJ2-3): NAGVMQNPRHLVRRRGQEARLRCSPMKGHSHVYWYRQLPEEGLKFMVYLQKENIIDESGMPKERFSAEFPKEGPSILRIQQVVRGDSAAYFCASDGDTHPGDTQYFGPGTRLTVL.

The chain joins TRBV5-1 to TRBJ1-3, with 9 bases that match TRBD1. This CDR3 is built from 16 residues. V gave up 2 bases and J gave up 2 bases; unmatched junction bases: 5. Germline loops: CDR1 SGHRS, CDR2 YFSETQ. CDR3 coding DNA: TGCGCCAGCAGCTTAGACGGACAGGGGACTGGAAACACCATATATTTT. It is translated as CASSLDGQGTGNTIYF.

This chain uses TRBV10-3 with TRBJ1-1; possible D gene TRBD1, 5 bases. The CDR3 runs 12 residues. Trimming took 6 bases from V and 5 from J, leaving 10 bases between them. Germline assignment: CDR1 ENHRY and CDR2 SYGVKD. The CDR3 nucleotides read TGTGCCATCAGAGGAGGGGAAACTGAAGCTTTCTTT. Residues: CAIRGGETEAFF.

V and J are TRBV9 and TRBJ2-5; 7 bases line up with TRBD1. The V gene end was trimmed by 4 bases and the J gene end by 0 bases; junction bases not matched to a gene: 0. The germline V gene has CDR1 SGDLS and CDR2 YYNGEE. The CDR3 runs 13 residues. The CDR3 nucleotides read TGTGCCAGCAGCAGGGGGCACCAAGAGACCCAGTACTTC. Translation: CASSRGHQETQYF.

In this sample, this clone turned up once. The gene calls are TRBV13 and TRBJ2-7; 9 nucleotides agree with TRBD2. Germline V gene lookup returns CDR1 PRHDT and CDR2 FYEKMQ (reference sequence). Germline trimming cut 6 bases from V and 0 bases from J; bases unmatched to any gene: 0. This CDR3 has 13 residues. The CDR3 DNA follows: TGTGCCAGCAGACTAGCGGGCTCCTACGAGCAGTACTTC. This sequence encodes CASRLAGSYEQYF.